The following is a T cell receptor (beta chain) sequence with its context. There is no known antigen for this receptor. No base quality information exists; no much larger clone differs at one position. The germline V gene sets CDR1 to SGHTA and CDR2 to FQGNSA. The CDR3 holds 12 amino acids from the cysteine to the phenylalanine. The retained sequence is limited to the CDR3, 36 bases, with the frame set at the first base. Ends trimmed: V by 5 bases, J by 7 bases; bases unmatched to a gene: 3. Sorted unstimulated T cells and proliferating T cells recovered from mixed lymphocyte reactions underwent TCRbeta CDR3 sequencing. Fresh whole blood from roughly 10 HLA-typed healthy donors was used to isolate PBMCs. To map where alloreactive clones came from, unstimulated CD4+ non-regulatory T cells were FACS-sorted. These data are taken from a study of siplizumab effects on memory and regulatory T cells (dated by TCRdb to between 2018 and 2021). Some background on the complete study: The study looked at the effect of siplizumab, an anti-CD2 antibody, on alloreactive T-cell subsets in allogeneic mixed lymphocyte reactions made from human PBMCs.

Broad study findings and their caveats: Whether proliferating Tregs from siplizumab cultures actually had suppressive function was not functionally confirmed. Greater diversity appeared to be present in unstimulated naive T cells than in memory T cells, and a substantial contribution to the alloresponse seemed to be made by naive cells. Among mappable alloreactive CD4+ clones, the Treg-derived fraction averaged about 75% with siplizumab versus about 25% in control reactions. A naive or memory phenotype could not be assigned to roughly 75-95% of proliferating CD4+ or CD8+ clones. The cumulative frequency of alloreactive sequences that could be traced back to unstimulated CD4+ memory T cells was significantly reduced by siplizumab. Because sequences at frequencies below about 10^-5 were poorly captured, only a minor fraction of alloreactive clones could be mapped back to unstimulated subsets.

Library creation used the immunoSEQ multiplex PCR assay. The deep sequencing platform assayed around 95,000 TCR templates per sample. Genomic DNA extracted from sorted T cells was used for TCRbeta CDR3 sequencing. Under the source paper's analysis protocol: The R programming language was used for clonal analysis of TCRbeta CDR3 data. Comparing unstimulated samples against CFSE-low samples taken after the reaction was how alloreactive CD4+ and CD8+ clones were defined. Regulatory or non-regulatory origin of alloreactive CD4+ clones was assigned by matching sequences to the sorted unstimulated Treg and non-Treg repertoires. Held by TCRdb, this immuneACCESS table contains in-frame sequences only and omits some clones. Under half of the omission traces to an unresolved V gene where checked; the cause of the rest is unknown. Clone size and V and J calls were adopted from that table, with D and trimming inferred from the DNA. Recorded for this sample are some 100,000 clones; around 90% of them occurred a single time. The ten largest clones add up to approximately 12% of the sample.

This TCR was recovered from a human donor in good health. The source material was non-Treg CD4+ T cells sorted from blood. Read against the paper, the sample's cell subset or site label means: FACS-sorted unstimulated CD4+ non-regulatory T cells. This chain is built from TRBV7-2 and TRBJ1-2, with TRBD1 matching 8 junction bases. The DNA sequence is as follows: TGTGCCAGCAGCCCTGGGACAGGTGGCTACACCTTC. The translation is CASSPGTGGYTF.